This is a list of T cell receptor beta chains from one sample in a study of human T cells and chemical hapten exposure. TCRdb analysed the RACE reads with MiXCR anew, one entry per CDR3 protein. The table lists 60,000 to 75,000 distinct CDR3 sequences, around 7% of them singletons. Sequenced here: whole blood, sampled in connection with sensitization to the hapten diphenylcyclopropenone (DPC). The receptors shown here come from a woman aged 25 to 45 with alopecia areata. Some clones in this sample may be carry-over from other donors' samples. CDR3s include the opening cysteine and the closing phenylalanine or tryptophan.

v_call	j_call	cdr3_aa
TRBV11-3	TRBJ1-6	CASSLAGADNSPLHF
TRBV10-2	TRBJ2-3	CASRMASTDTQYF
TRBV14	TRBJ2-7	CASSQALGRYEQYF
TRBV18	TRBJ1-2	CASSPGQGFVGDTF
TRBV6-6	TRBJ1-1	CASSARRQGHNTAAFF
TRBV12-3/TRBV12-4	TRBJ2-7	CASRETSGGYEQYF
TRBV7-9	TRBJ1-2	CASSGRDSNYGYTF
TRBV5-4	TRBJ1-6	CASSLGGLSSPLHF
TRBV6-6	TRBJ2-1	CASSYSRSRGATYNEQFF
TRBV5-1	TRBJ2-2	CASTIRGGPGELFF
TRBV20-1	TRBJ1-6	CSASFGGGGNSPLHF
TRBV15	TRBJ2-5	CATSSGGSIGTQYF
TRBV12-3/TRBV12-4	TRBJ1-6	CASSLVTDSPLHF
TRBV5-6	TRBJ1-2	CASSLISQVYGYTF
TRBV29-1	TRBJ1-2	CSVDSTGEGGYTF
TRBV10-3	TRBJ2-1	CAIALRGGNEQFF
TRBV19	TRBJ2-3	CASSTGSKDTQYF
TRBV2	TRBJ1-1	CASSARVLGTEAFF
TRBV20-1	TRBJ1-1	CSVRAGGTEAFF
TRBV12-3/TRBV12-4	TRBJ2-7	CASSPDSSYEQYF
TRBV5-6	TRBJ1-5	CASSLGAGGNQPQHF
TRBV14	TRBJ1-3	CASSPPGYSGNTIYF
TRBV10-3	TRBJ2-7	CAIRDWTESSYEQYF
TRBV6-5	TRBJ1-3	CASSYSPDEGNTIYF
TRBV9	TRBJ1-2	CASSVGDILNYGYTF
TRBV6-6	TRBJ1-1	CASIPSGGGTRMNTEAFF
TRBV7-9	TRBJ2-5	CASSPRDGGAQETQYF
TRBV5-1	TRBJ1-5	CASSLGGNSNQPQHF
TRBV12-3/TRBV12-4	TRBJ1-6	CASSRQGAPLHF
TRBV29-1	TRBJ1-1	CSVEGGQDLNTEAFF
TRBV12-3/TRBV12-4	TRBJ1-6	CAISIYRQGGSPLHF
TRBV20-1	TRBJ2-3	CSASRGGFTDTQYF
TRBV29-1	TRBJ2-1	CSSAPRVSSENEQFF
TRBV11-1	TRBJ2-3	CASSLVIYGSTDTQYF
TRBV11-2	TRBJ1-1	CASSPTGVGLLNTEAFF
TRBV3-1	TRBJ1-2	CASSQDGGRKGDTF
TRBV5-4	TRBJ1-3	CASSLDRAGNTIYF
TRBV7-6	TRBJ1-1	CASSLGGRGTEAFF
TRBV7-2	TRBJ1-6	CASSPGNHNSPLHF
TRBV12-3/TRBV12-4	TRBJ1-1	CASSLVNTEAFF
TRBV12-3/TRBV12-4	TRBJ1-5	CASSLDSGGQPQHF
TRBV12-3/TRBV12-4	TRBJ1-3	CASSEGDSGNTIYF
TRBV29-1	TRBJ1-1	CSVAGRLNTEAFF
TRBV5-1	TRBJ1-1	CASSAIYTGTRGTEAFF
TRBV4-1	TRBJ1-1	CASSQTELGTEAFF
TRBV11-2	TRBJ2-1	CASSLVASGHYNEQFF
TRBV30	TRBJ1-1	CAWMREGQNTEVFF
TRBV7-2	TRBJ2-7	CASSPRDRGFYEQYF
TRBV29-1	TRBJ1-2	CSVDEEGYGYTF
TRBV20-1	TRBJ2-3	CSAQRDTSTDTQYF
TRBV3-1	TRBJ2-2	CASSVTGKAGELFF
TRBV7-9	TRBJ2-5	CASSLIQETQYF
TRBV20-1	TRBJ2-1	CSARTFSGQGGVSSYNEQFF
TRBV21-1	TRBJ2-5	CASSPGQPQETQYF